This T cell receptor (beta chain) was observed in a study of blood T cell repertoires in COVID-19. Study summary: The United States, Italy and Spain provided the acute and convalescent COVID-19 samples.

This clone occurred once. Germline V gene lookup returns CDR1 LNHDA and CDR2 SQIVND (reference sequence). Between the trimmed V and J ends, which lost 7 bases and 4 bases, there was a span of 8 bases. This CDR3 has 12 amino acids. Adults between roughly 18 and 100 years of age took part from under 25 US areas. The recovered donors of Cohort 3 showed two negative PCRs, clearance, or symptom resolution. Some clones are missing from TCRdb's copy, which holds only in-frame ones; the method was immunoSEQ multiplex PCR. Among some 330,000 clones listed, about 87% were seen once. The TCR comes from a young man who had recovered from COVID-19. The specimen sequenced was PBMCs or T cells enriched from blood (not recorded which). This sequence joins TRBV19 and TRBJ1-3; D remains ambiguous. The CDR3 region is CASNPGGNTIYF. The DNA of the CDR3 is TGTGCCAGTAACCCAGGAGGAAACACCATATATTTT.